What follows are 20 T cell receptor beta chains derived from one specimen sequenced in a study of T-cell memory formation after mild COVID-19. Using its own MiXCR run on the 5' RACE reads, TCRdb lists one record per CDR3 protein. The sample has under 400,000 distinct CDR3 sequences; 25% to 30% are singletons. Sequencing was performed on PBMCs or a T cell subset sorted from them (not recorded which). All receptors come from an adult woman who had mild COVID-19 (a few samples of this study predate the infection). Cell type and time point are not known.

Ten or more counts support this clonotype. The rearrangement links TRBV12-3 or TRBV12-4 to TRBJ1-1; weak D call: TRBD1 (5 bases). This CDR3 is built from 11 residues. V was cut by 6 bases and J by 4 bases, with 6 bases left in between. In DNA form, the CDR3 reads TGTGCCAGCAGCCAGGGCACTGAAGCTTTCTTT. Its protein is CASSQGTEAFF.

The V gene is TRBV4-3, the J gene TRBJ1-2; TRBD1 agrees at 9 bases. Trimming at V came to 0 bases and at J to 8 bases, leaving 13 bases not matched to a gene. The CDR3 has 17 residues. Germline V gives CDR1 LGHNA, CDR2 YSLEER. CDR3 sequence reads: CASSQDPFVQGAEGYTF. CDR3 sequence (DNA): TGCGCCAGCAGCCAAGACCCCTTCGTACAGGGGGCGGAAGGCTACACCTTC.

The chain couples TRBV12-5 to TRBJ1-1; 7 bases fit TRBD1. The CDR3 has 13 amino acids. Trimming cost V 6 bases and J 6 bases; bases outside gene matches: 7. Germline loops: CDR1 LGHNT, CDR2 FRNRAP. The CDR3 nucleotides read TGTGCTAGTGGCCTGACAGGGCAGGCTGAAGCTTTCTTT. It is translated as CASGLTGQAEAFF. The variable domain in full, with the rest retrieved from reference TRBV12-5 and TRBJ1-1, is DARVTQTPRHKVTEMGQEVTMRCQPILGHNTVFWYRQTMMQGLELLAYFRNRAPLDDSGMPKDRFSAEMPDATLATLKIQPSEPRDSAVYFCASGLTGQAEAFFGQGTRLTVV.

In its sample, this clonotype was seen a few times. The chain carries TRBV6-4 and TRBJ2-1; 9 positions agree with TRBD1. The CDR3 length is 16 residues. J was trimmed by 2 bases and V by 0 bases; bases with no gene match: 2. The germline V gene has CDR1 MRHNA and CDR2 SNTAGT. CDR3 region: CASSDSGDRAYNEQFF. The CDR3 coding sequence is TGTGCCAGCAGTGACTCAGGGGACAGGGCCTACAATGAGCAGTTCTTC.

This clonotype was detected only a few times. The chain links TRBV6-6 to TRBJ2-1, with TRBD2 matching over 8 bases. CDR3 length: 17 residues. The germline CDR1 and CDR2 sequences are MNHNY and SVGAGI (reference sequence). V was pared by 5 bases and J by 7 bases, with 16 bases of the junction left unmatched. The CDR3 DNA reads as TGTGCCAGCAGTCAAGGACTCGCGAGCGGGAGTAGGAATGAGCAGTTCTTC. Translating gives CASSQGLASGSRNEQFF.

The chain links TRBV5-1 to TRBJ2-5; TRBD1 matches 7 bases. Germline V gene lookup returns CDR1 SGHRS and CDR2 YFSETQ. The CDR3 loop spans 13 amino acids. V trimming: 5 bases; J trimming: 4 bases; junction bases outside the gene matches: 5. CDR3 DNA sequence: TGCGCCAGCAGTCTGACAGGGAGAGAGACCCAGTACTTC. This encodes CASSLTGRETQYF.

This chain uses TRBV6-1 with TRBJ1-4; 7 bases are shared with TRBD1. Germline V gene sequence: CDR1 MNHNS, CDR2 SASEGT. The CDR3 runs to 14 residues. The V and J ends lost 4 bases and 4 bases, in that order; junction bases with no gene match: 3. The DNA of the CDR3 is TGTGCCAGCAGTGGTGACAGGGTTAATGAAAAACTGTTTTTT. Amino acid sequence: CASSGDRVNEKLFF.

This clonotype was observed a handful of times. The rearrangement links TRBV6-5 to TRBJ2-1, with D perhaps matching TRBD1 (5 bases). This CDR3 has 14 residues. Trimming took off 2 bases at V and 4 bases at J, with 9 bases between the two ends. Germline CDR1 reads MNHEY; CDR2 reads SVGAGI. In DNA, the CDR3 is TGTGCCAGCAGTTACCGAGACAGATACAATGAGCAGTTCTTC. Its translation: CASSYRDRYNEQFF.

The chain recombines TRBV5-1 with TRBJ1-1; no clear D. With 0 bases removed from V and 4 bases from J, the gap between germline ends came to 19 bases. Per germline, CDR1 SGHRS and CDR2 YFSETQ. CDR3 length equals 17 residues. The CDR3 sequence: CASSLEGRRVRITEAFF. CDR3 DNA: TGCGCCAGCAGCTTGGAGGGCCGACGGGTGAGAATCACTGAAGCTTTCTTT.

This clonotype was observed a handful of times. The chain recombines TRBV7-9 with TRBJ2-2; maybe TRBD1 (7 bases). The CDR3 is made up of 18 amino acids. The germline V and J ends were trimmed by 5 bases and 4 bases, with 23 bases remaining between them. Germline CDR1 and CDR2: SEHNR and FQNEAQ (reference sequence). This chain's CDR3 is CASSPRIGGGLGTGELFF. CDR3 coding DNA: TGTGCCAGCAGCCCCCGGATAGGAGGGGGCCTGGGCACCGGGGAGCTGTTTTTT.

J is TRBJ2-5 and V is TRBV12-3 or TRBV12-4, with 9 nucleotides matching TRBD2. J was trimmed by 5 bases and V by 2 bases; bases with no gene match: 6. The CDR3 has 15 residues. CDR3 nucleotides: TGTGCCAGCAGTTTAAGGCGGGGGGGCTCGGAGACCCAGTACTTC. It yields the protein CASSLRRGGSETQYF.

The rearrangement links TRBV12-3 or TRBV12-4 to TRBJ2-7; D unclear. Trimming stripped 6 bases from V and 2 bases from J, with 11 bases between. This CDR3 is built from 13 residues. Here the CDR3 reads CASSPPDAYEQYF. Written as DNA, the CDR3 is TGTGCCAGCAGCCCCCCGGACGCCTACGAGCAGTACTTC.

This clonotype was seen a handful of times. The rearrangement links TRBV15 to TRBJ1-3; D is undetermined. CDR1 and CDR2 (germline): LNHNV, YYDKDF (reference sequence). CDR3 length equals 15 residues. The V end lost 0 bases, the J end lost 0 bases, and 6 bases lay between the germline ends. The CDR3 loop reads CATSREINSGNTIYF. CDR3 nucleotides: TGTGCCACCAGCAGAGAAATAAACTCTGGAAACACCATATATTTT.

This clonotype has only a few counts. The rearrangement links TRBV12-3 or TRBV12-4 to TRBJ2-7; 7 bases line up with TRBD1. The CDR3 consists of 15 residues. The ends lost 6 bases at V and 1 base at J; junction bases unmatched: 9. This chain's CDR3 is CASSTLPGQSYEQYF. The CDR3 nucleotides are TGTGCCAGCAGCACCCTCCCGGGACAGTCCTACGAGCAGTACTTC.

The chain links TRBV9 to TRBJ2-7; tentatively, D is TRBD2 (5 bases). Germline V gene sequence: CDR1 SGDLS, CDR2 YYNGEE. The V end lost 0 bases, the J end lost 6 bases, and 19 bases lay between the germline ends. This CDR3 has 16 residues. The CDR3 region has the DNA TGTGCCAGCAGCGTAGCCCCCTCCCGGGGTCCGGGCGAGCAGTACTTC. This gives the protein CASSVAPSRGPGEQYF. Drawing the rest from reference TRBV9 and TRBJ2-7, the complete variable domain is DSGVTQTPKHLITATGQRVTLRCSPRSGDLSVYWYQQSLDQGLQFLIQYYNGEERAKGNILERFSAQQFPDLHSELNLSSLELGDSALYFCASSVAPSRGPGEQYFGPGTRLTVT.

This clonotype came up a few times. CDR3 nucleotides: TGTGCCAGCAGCTTAGCTTACGGAGGGCTAGCGGGATACAATGAGCAGTTCTTC. As protein: CASSLAYGGLAGYNEQFF. The rearrangement joins TRBV7-8 to TRBJ2-1; 9 bases agree with TRBD2. J lost 4 bases, V lost 0 bases, and 10 bases had no gene match. The length of the CDR3 is 18 residues. CDR1 and CDR2 from the germline V gene are SGHVS and FQNEAQ.

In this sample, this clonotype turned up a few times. CDR3 nucleotides: TGTGCCAGCAGCTTGTACTATGAAGCTTTCTTT. As protein: CASSLYYEAFF. This chain links TRBV5-6 with TRBJ1-1, with D unresolved. Trimming shortened V by 1 base and J by 7 bases, and 5 bases separated the two germline ends. Per the germline V gene, CDR1 is SGHDT and CDR2 is YYEEEE. CDR3 length equals 11 residues.

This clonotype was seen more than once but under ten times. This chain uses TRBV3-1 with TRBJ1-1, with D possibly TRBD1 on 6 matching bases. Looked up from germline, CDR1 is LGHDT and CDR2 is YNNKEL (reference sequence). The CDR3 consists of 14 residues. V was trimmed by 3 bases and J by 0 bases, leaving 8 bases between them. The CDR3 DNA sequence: TGTGCCAGCAGCCAGGGACACCTGAACACTGAAGCTTTCTTT. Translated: CASSQGHLNTEAFF.

CDR3 nucleotide sequence: TGCAGCGTTGTCCTAGCGGGGTTTCGAGAGCAGTTCTTC. This translates into CSVVLAGFREQFF. V gene TRBV29-1 combines with J gene TRBJ2-1, with 9 bases lining up with TRBD2. The CDR3 has 13 amino acids. Germline trimming cut 4 bases from V and 10 bases from J; bases unmatched to any gene: 8. Per the germline V gene, CDR1 is SQVTM and CDR2 is ANQGSEA.

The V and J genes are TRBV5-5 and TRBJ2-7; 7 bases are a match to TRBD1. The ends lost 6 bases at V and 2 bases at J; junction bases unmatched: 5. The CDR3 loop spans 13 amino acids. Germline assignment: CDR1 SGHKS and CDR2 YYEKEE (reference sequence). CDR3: CASNQGQTYEQYF. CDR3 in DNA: TGTGCCAGCAACCAGGGACAGACCTACGAGCAGTACTTC.